The 2 T cell receptor beta chains listed next were all sequenced from one sample in a study of blood T cell repertoires in COVID-19. The protocol was immunoSEQ multiplex PCR, while the TCRdb copy is restricted to in-frame clones and leaves out a portion. The profile covers approximately 200,000 clones, with 75% to 90% appearing a single time and under 2.5% taken by the ten largest. Input material: PBMCs or T cells enriched from blood (not recorded which). All receptors derive from a woman in her thirties or forties with acute COVID-19.

The V call is TRBV3-1 (or the pseudogene TRBV3-2), the J call TRBJ2-5; 11 bases are shared with TRBD1. CDR1 and CDR2 from the germline V gene are LGHDT and YNNKEL (reference sequence). The CDR3 length is 16 residues. The V segment lost 6 bases and the J segment 5 bases; nucleotides outside the gene matches: 11. CDR3 amino acids: CASRLLRTGGPETQYF. The CDR3 coding sequence is TGTGCCAGCAGATTACTCCGGACAGGGGGCCCGGAGACCCAGTACTTC.

The chain combines TRBV5-6 with TRBJ2-2; 8 bases are shared with TRBD2. The trim removed 3 bases at V and 0 bases at J, leaving 10 bases unmatched. CDR1 SGHDT and CDR2 YYEEEE come from the germline V gene. CDR3 size: 18 residues. The chain's CDR3 is CASSSLPYSGANTGELFF. The CDR3 DNA is TGTGCCAGCAGCTCCCTTCCCTATAGCGGGGCGAACACCGGGGAGCTGTTTTTT.